A single sample gave rise to the 29 T cell receptor beta chains below, sequenced in a study of cytomegalovirus exposure and HLA in healthy donors. This table comes from immunoSEQ multiplex PCR, and its TCRdb copy is limited to in-frame clones, with some not included. Found here are around 93,000 clones, 85% of them singletons; the top ten hold around 20%. The sequencing input was PBMCs. The receptors shown here come from a man between 18 and 35 years old in good health and CMV-seropositive.

The V and J genes are TRBV2 and TRBJ1-1; perhaps TRBD1 as D (5 bases). The CDR3 runs 15 residues. Looked up from germline, CDR1 is SNHLY and CDR2 is FYNNEI. V shed 1 base and J shed 4 bases, with 13 bases lying between them. The CDR3 is CASSEGMGQTTEAFF. The CDR3 coding sequence is TGTGCCAGCAGTGAAGGGATGGGGCAGACCACTGAAGCTTTCTTT.

V usage is TRBV21-1 and J usage is TRBJ2-7; the table's D call, TRBD2, has no DNA check behind it. TRBV21-1 is a pseudogene locus. The CDR3 sequence is 12 residues long. The CDR3 is CASSKAHYEQYV. The CDR3 nucleotides are TGTGCCAGCAGCAAAGCCCACTACGAGCAGTACGTC.

This clone was counted only a few times. The J gene is TRBJ2-7, the V gene TRBV21-1; TRBD2 reflects the table's D call only, with no check against the DNA. TRBV21-1 is described as a pseudogene. This CDR3 comprises 16 residues. CDR3 residues: CASSRLAGQGCYEQYV. CDR3 coding DNA: TGTGCCAGCAGCCGACTAGCGGGACAGGGTTGTTACGAGCAGTACGTC.

The chain links TRBV6-1 to TRBJ1-1; 7 nucleotides match TRBD1. This CDR3 is built from 12 residues. V gave up 3 bases and J gave up 6 bases; unmatched junction bases: 1. CDR1 and CDR2 from the germline V gene are MNHNS and SASEGT. The CDR3 loop is CASSDQGAEAFF. In DNA form, the CDR3 reads TGTGCCAGCAGTGACCAGGGGGCTGAAGCTTTCTTT.

The rearrangement uses TRBV30 and TRBJ2-3; TRBD2 might be the D (5 bases). The germline V and J ends were trimmed by 3 bases and 6 bases, with 16 bases remaining between them. Germline V CDR1 and CDR2: GTSNPN, SVGIG (reference sequence). The length of the CDR3 is 14 residues. The CDR3: CAWSPGRGFDTQYF. Written as DNA, the CDR3 is TGTGCCTGGAGCCCCGGGCGAGGGTTTGATACGCAGTATTTT. Together with reference TRBV30 and TRBJ2-3, the CDR3 gives the full variable domain: SQTIHQWPATLVQPVGSPLSLECTVEGTSNPNLYWYRQAAGRGLQLLFYSVGIGQISSEVPQNLSASRPQDRQFILSSKKLLLSDSGFYLCAWSPGRGFDTQYFGPGTRLTVL.

V usage is TRBV29-1 and J usage is TRBJ2-5; 8 bases agree with TRBD1. The ends lost 2 bases at V and 3 bases at J; junction bases unmatched: 8. The CDR3 extends over 15 amino acids. Germline V gene sequence: CDR1 SQVTM, CDR2 ANQGSEA. This CDR3 reads CSVEPTGDLEETQYF. The DNA of the CDR3 is TGCAGCGTTGAACCGACAGGGGACCTCGAAGAGACCCAGTACTTC.

The rearrangement links TRBV6-5 to TRBJ1-1; D is possibly TRBD1 (6 bases). Germline V gene lookup returns CDR1 MNHEY and CDR2 SVGAGI. The CDR3 is made up of 15 amino acids. Trimming pared 6 bases from V and 1 base from J, leaving 15 bases between. The CDR3 region is CASSQTGWGNTEAFF. The CDR3 DNA reads TGTGCCAGCAGCCAAACAGGGTGGGGGAACACTGAAGCTTTCTTT.

The V and J genes are TRBV5-1 and TRBJ2-5; 10 bases match TRBD2. In germline, CDR1 is SGHRS, CDR2 YFSETQ. This CDR3 comprises 16 residues. V shed 0 bases and J 2 bases; nucleotides not matched to a gene: 4. In DNA, the CDR3 is TGCGCCAGCAGCTTGGGGGCGACTAGCGGGCAAGAGACCCAGTACTTC. Translated, it gives CASSLGATSGQETQYF. Combining the CDR3 with reference TRBV5-1 and TRBJ2-5 gives the whole variable domain KAGVTQTPRYLIKTRGQQVTLSCSPISGHRSVSWYQQTPGQGLQFLFEYFSETQRNKGNFPGRFSGRQFSNSRSEMNVSTLELGDSALYLCASSLGATSGQETQYFGPGTRLLVL.

The chain links TRBV27 to TRBJ2-3; 7 bases are a match to TRBD2. V trimming: 3 bases; J trimming: 3 bases; junction bases outside the gene matches: 0. This CDR3 comprises 13 residues. From germline, CDR1 is MNHEY and CDR2 SMNVEV (reference sequence). CDR3 DNA: TGTGCCAGCAGTTTGGGGGGGACAGATACGCAGTATTTT. This sequence encodes CASSLGGTDTQYF.

J is TRBJ1-3 and V is TRBV15, with a possible D match to TRBD1 (5 bases). Trimming took 1 base from V and 2 from J, leaving 6 bases between them. This CDR3 region has 14 residues. The germline CDR1 and CDR2 sequences are LNHNV and YYDKDF (reference sequence). The CDR3 sequence is CATSRAGAGNTIYF. The CDR3 DNA reads as TGTGCCACCAGCAGAGCGGGGGCTGGAAACACCATATATTTT.

The chain carries TRBV27 and TRBJ1-2; 9 bases match TRBD1. V was pared by 6 bases and J by 8 bases, with 7 bases of the junction left unmatched. The V gene's germline CDR1 is MNHEY and CDR2 SMNVEV (reference sequence). The CDR3 runs 13 residues. The CDR3 DNA is TGTGCCAGCAGGAAAGGGACAGGGAAGGGCTACACCTTC. Amino acid sequence: CASRKGTGKGYTF.

The chain is built from TRBV29-1 and TRBJ2-5; D gene uncertain. Looked up from germline, CDR1 is SQVTM and CDR2 is ANQGSEA. V lost 2 bases to trimming and J lost 0 bases, with 4 bases between them. The CDR3 is 12 amino acids. The CDR3 loop is CSVEHNQETQYF. The CDR3 DNA reads as TGCAGCGTTGAACACAACCAAGAGACCCAGTACTTC.

The chain employs TRBV5-6 and TRBJ2-5; 10 bases are shared with TRBD1. Germline CDR1 SGHDT, CDR2 YYEEEE. This CDR3 is 15 amino acids long. V trimming: 3 bases; J trimming: 5 bases; junction bases outside the gene matches: 7. CDR3 in DNA: TGTGCCAGCAGCTGGGGACAGGGGATGACGGAGACCCAGTACTTC. This encodes CASSWGQGMTETQYF.

The chain carries TRBV2 and TRBJ1-5; D unresolved. Germline V gives CDR1 SNHLY, CDR2 FYNNEI. The CDR3 covers 13 residues. V lost 3 bases and J lost 3, with 6 bases in between. This chain's CDR3 is CASSDRFNQPQHF. The CDR3 coding sequence is TGTGCCAGCAGTGACCGTTTCAATCAGCCCCAGCATTTT.

V is TRBV10-1 and J is TRBJ2-2, with a possible D match to TRBD1 (6 bases). There are 14 residues in the CDR3. Trimming took off 6 bases at V and 7 bases at J, with 15 bases between the two ends. Germline-derived CDR1 and CDR2 are WNHNN and SYGVQD (reference sequence). CDR3 DNA sequence: TGCGCCAGCAGCAAAACTACAGGGTTCGGGGAGCTGTTTTTT. This translates into CASSKTTGFGELFF.

This clone was detected only a few times. The CDR3 DNA follows: TGTGCCAGCAGCTTAGGACGAGGAGCGTGGACCCAGTACTTC. Translating it yields CASSLGRGAWTQYF. The chain combines TRBV13 with TRBJ2-5; D remains ambiguous. This CDR3 has 14 amino acids. Germline V lookup: CDR1 PRHDT, CDR2 FYEKMQ (reference sequence). Deletions cut 0 bases from V and 7 bases from J, with 12 bases between.

The rearrangement links TRBV5-1 to TRBJ1-4, with D possibly TRBD1 on 6 matching bases. V dropped 0 bases and J dropped 7 bases, with 13 bases sitting between them. This CDR3 contains 15 residues. Looked up from germline, CDR1 is SGHRS and CDR2 is YFSETQ. DNA for the CDR3: TGCGCCAGCAGCTTGGCGGCGGGGGCTACTGAAAAACTGTTTTTT. It encodes CASSLAAGATEKLFF.

The chain carries TRBV2 and TRBJ2-1; 7 bases are a match to TRBD1. Losses at the gene ends were 6 bases for V and 7 bases for J; bases not matched to a gene: 9. Germline CDR1 reads SNHLY; CDR2 reads FYNNEI. The CDR3 length is 14 residues. CDR3: CASSAERQGNEQFF. CDR3 nucleotides: TGTGCCAGCAGCGCGGAAAGACAGGGAAATGAGCAGTTCTTC. Full variable domain (missing parts from reference TRBV2 and TRBJ2-1): EPEVTQTPSHQVTQMGQEVILRCVPISNHLYFYWYRQILGQKVEFLVSFYNNEISEKSEIFDDQFSVERPDGSNFTLKIRSTKLEDSAMYFCASSAERQGNEQFFGPGTRLTVL.

The gene calls are TRBV6-1 and TRBJ1-5; D call uncertain. This CDR3 is 13 amino acids long. Trimming took off 6 bases at V and 2 bases at J, with 8 bases between the two ends. Germline V CDR1 and CDR2: MNHNS, SASEGT. The CDR3 nucleotides are TGTGCCAGCAGGGTCGGGGGCAATCAGCCCCAGCATTTT. This encodes CASRVGGNQPQHF.

The chain couples TRBV15 to TRBJ2-1; possibly TRBD1 for D (6 bases). The CDR3 runs 12 residues. V lost 8 bases and J lost 8, with 13 bases in between. Germline values: CDR1 LNHNV, CDR2 YYDKDF (reference sequence). CDR3 in DNA: TGTGCCACCTCAGGGGACCGGGATGAGCAGTTCTTC. It codes for CATSGDRDEQFF. The variable domain in full, with the rest retrieved from reference TRBV15 and TRBJ2-1, is DAMVIQNPRYQVTQFGKPVTLSCSQTLNHNVMYWYQQKSSQAPKLLFHYYDKDFNNEADTPDNFQSRRPNTSFCFLDIRSPGLGDTAMYLCATSGDRDEQFFGPGTRLTVL.

The chain uses TRBV23-1 and TRBJ1-4; D not resolved. TRBV23-1 is an ORF for which the function is uncertain. The V and J ends lost 4 bases and 5 bases respectively, with 20 bases between them. CDR3 size: 17 residues. DNA of the CDR3: TGCGCCAGCAGTCGCGAGGCCCAGGCGGGTAGGAATGAAAAACTGTTTTTT. Translating it yields CASSREAQAGRNEKLFF.

This clone was picked up a small number of times. V usage is TRBV19 and J usage is TRBJ1-1; 8 bases are shared with TRBD1. This CDR3 region has 16 residues. J gave up 5 bases and V 4 bases, and 12 bases lay outside the gene matches. Germline assignment: CDR1 LNHDA and CDR2 SQIVND (reference sequence). The CDR3 coding sequence is TGTGCCAGTAGTAGGGCAGGGGGCGTTATTACGACTGAAGCTTTCTTT. Its protein is CASSRAGGVITTEAFF.

The chain combines TRBV5-1 with TRBJ1-5, with 7 positions matching TRBD1. Trimming cost V 0 bases and J 1 base; bases outside gene matches: 1. Germline V lookup: CDR1 SGHRS, CDR2 YFSETQ. The CDR3 covers 15 residues. CDR3 amino acids: CASSLEGASNQPQHF. The CDR3 DNA reads TGCGCCAGCAGCTTGGAGGGGGCAAGCAATCAGCCCCAGCATTTT.

The chain joins TRBV7-8 to TRBJ2-7; 7 bases match TRBD2. This CDR3 has 15 residues. Germline CDR1 is SGHVS and CDR2 is FQNEAQ. V shed 3 bases and J 4 bases; nucleotides not matched to a gene: 9. The CDR3 spells CASSFGLADGYEQYF. CDR3 in DNA: TGTGCCAGCAGCTTTGGGCTAGCGGACGGATACGAGCAGTACTTC.

Remarks on this clone: Other nucleotide sequences from this sample produce the same CDR3. The chain uses TRBV5-1 and TRBJ2-3, with a possible D match to TRBD1 (5 bases). The CDR3 loop spans 12 amino acids. Germline lookup yields CDR1 SGHRS and CDR2 YFSETQ. Trimming took off 5 bases at V and 3 bases at J, with 7 bases between the two ends. The CDR3 nucleotides read TGCGCCAGCAGTCCAGGGACAGATACGCAGTATTTT. Translation: CASSPGTDTQYF.

This clone was detected a few times. The chain carries TRBV2 and TRBJ1-3, with 8 bases aligning to TRBD1. Trimming cost V 6 bases and J 4 bases; bases outside gene matches: 8. This CDR3 comprises 15 residues. Germline V gene lookup returns CDR1 SNHLY and CDR2 FYNNEI. The CDR3 coding sequence is TGTGCCAGCAGCGGACTGGACAGGGCAGGAAACACCATATATTTT. This codes for CASSGLDRAGNTIYF.

Here the CDR3 DNA reads TGCGCCAGCAGAACTGACAGGACCAACGGGAGGGCGCAGTATTTT. It specifies CASRTDRTNGRAQYF. The chain combines TRBV4-1 with TRBJ2-3, with 8 bases matching TRBD2. Losses at the gene ends were 6 bases for V and 10 bases for J; bases not matched to a gene: 15. There are 15 residues in the CDR3. From germline, CDR1 is MGHRA and CDR2 YSYEKL.

The genes are TRBV2 and TRBJ2-7, with D possibly being TRBD1 (6 bases). Per the germline V gene, CDR1 is SNHLY and CDR2 is FYNNEI. Trimming stripped 7 bases from V and 4 bases from J, with 11 bases between. The CDR3 consists of 12 residues. This CDR3 reads CASNTGWYEQYF. For the CDR3, the DNA is TGTGCCAGCAACACAGGGTGGTACGAGCAGTACTTC.

This chain connects TRBV2 to TRBJ2-3, with 10 bases that match TRBD2. The CDR3 covers 14 residues. The trim removed 10 bases at V and 2 bases at J, leaving 6 bases unmatched. Germline CDR1 reads SNHLY; CDR2 reads FYNNEI. DNA of the CDR3: TGTGCCAATCCGGGACTAGCGCACACAGATACGCAGTATTTT. Translation: CANPGLAHTDTQYF.